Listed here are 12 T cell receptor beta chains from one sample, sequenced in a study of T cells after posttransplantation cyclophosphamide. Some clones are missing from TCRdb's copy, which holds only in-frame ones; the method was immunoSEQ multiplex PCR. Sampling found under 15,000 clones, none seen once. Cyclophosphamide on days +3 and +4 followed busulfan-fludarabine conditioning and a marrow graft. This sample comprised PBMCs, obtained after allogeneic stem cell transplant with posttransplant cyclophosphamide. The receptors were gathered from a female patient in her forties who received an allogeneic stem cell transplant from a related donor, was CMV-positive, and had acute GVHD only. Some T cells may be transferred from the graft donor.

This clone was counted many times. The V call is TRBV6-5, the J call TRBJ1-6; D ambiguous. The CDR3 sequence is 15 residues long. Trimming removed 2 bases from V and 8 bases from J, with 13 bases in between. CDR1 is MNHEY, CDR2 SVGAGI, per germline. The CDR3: CASSYILGPYSPLHF. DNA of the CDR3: TGTGCCAGCAGTTACATTTTGGGCCCTTATTCACCCCTCCACTTT.

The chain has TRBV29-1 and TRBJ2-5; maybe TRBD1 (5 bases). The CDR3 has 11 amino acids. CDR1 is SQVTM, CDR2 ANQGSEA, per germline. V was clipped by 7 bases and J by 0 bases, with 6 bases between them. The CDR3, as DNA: TGCAGCGGACAGAACCAAGAGACCCAGTACTTC. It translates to CSGQNQETQYF.

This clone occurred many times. This chain's CDR3 is CASSQAPGGHRTEAFF. The CDR3 DNA reads TGTGCCAGCAGCCAAGCGCCCGGGGGGCATAGGACTGAAGCTTTCTTT. The chain is built from TRBV14 and TRBJ1-1; tentative D call: TRBD1 (6 bases). This CDR3 has 16 amino acids. Germline V gene lookup returns CDR1 SGHDN and CDR2 FVKESK. The V and J ends lost 1 base and 5 bases respectively, with 17 bases between them.

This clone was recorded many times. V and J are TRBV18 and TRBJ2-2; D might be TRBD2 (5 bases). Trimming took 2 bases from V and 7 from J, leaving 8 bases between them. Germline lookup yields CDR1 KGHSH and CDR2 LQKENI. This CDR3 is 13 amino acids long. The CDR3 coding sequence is TGTGCCAGCTCACCAGGGAGAGTCGGGGAGCTGTTTTTT. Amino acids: CASSPGRVGELFF.

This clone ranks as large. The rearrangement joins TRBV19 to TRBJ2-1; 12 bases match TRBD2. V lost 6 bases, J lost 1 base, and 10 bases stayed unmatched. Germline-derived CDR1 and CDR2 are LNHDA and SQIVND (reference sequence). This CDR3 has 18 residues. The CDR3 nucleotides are TGTGCCAGTAGGAACCTAGCGGGGGGGCAGGTATCCTACAATGAGCAGTTCTTC. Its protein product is CASRNLAGGQVSYNEQFF.

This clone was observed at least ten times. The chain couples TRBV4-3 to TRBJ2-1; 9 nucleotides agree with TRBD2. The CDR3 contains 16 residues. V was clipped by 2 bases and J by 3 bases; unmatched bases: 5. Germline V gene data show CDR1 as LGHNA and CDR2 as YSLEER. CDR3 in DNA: TGCGCCAGCAGCCAAATAGCGGGAGACAGCTACAATGAGCAGTTCTTC. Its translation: CASSQIAGDSYNEQFF.

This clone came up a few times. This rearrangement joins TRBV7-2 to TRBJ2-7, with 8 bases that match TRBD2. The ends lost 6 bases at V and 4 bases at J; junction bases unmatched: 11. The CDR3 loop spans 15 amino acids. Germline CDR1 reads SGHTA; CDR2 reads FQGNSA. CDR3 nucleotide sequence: TGTGCCAGCAGTCCGGGAGGGACCGGTGTTTACGAGCAGTACGTC. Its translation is CASSPGGTGVYEQYV.

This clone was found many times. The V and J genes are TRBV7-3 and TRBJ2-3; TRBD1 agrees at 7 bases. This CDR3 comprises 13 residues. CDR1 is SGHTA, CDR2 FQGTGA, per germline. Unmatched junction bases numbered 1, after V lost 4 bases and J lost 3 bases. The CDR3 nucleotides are TGTGCCAGCAGCTCACAGGGGACAGATACGCAGTATTTT. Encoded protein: CASSSQGTDTQYF.

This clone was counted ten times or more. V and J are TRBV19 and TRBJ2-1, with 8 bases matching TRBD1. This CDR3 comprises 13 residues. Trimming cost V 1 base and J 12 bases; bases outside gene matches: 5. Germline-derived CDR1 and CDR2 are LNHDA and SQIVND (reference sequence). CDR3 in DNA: TGTGCCAGTAGTATAGGTGGGACAGGACGGCAGTTCTTC. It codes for CASSIGGTGRQFF.

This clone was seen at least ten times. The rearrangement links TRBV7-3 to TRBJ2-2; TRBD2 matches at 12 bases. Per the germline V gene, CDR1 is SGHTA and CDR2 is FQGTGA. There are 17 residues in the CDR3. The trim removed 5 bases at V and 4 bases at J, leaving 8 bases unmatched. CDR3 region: CASSLGGGLAGTGELFF. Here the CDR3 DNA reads TGTGCCAGCAGCCTCGGGGGGGGACTAGCGGGCACCGGGGAGCTGTTTTTT.

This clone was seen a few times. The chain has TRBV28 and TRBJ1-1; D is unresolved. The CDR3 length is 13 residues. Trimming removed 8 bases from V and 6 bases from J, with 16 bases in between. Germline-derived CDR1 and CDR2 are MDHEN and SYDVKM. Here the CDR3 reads CASQRGGGPEAFF. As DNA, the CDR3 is TGTGCCAGCCAGAGAGGCGGCGGGCCTGAAGCTTTCTTT.

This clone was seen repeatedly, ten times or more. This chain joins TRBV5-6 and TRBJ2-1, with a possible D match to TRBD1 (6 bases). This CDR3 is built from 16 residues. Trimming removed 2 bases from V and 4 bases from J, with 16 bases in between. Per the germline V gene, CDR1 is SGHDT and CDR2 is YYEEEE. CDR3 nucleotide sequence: TGTGCCAGCAGCTTATCCACCCAGGGGAATTACAATGAGCAGTTCTTC. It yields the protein CASSLSTQGNYNEQFF.